The entry that follows covers one T cell receptor beta chain sequence. This clone was detected once. This receptor's antigen is unknown. No base qualities exist here, and no much larger clone lies one base off it. The receptor library was made with the immunoSEQ multiplex PCR assay. TCRdb stores this immuneACCESS table with in-frame sequences only. Part of the clones is absent; in the studies checked, under half of the shortfall reflects unresolved V genes, and no reason is known for the rest. The sample profile shows around 86,000 clones; approximately 97% of them were found once. 0.2% of the sample lies in the top ten. Taken from cysteine to phenylalanine, the CDR3 has 16 residues. Only the CDR3 region is kept as DNA, spanning 48 bases read in frame from base 1. After removal of 5 bases from V and 9 bases from J, the junction retains 14 bases not matched to a gene. CDR1 and CDR2 are read off the germline V gene (reference sequence) as PRHDT and FYEKMQ.

This entry belongs to a study of technical replicates of blood from several donors (dated by TCRdb to 2015 to 2018). This sequence originates from a human donor in good health. Recombination connected TRBV13 to TRBJ2-1; 9 central bases correspond to TRBD2. Sequencing input: T cells isolated from PBMCs. The nucleotides read TGTGCCAGCAGCCACCGGTGGCTAGCGGGACGGGGTGAGCAGTTCTTC. This encodes CASSHRWLAGRGEQFF. Here the CDR3 is joined to the reference TRBV13 and TRBJ2-1 genes, and the full variable domain is: AAGVIQSPRHLIKEKRETATLKCYPIPRHDTVYWYQQGPGQDPQFLISFYEKMQSDKGSIPDRFSAQQFSDYHSELNMSSLELGDSALYFCASSHRWLAGRGEQFFGPGTRLTVL.